These 28 T cell receptor beta chains were all obtained from the same sample, sequenced in a study of blood T cell repertoires in COVID-19 (TCRdb year 2020). Libraries were constructed by the immunoSEQ multiplex PCR assay. What TCRdb holds here is the immuneACCESS table cut down to in-frame rearrangements. Part of the clones is not present; checked against another copy, under half of the missing clones reflect an unresolved V gene, and the others are unexplained. Across this sample there are fewer than 250,000 clones, with 70% to 90% seen only once. Of the sample, over 0.75% falls within the top ten clones. Sequenced sample: PBMCs or T cells enriched from blood (not recorded which). All receptors come from a man between 45 and 60 years old who had been exposed to COVID-19.

The V gene is TRBV11-2, the J gene TRBJ1-1; tentatively, D is TRBD1 (5 bases). The CDR3 covers 14 residues. Germline CDR1 reads SGHAT; CDR2 reads FQNNGV. The V gene lost 9 bases and the J gene lost 3 bases, with 17 bases spanning the gap. CDR3 in amino acids: CASLDTQWDTEAFF. CDR3 DNA sequence: TGTGCCAGTTTGGACACCCAATGGGACACTGAAGCTTTCTTT.

The gene calls are TRBV5-1 and TRBJ2-1; 12 nucleotides align to TRBD2. Germline CDR1 reads SGHRS; CDR2 reads YFSETQ. The CDR3 contains 16 residues. V dropped 0 bases and J dropped 8; count of bases not matched to a gene: 6. The CDR3 sequence: CASSLELAGGRDEQFF. CDR3 nucleotide sequence: TGCGCCAGCAGCTTGGAACTAGCGGGAGGTCGGGATGAGCAGTTCTTC.

This sequence joins TRBV11-2 and TRBJ1-5; TRBD1 is a possible D gene (6 bases). V lost 4 bases and J 0 bases, leaving 16 bases between the germline ends. The CDR3 length is 17 residues. CDR1 is SGHAT and CDR2 is FQNNGV in the germline V gene. The CDR3 loop reads CASSSPRGQISNQPQHF. DNA of the CDR3: TGTGCCAGCAGCTCCCCACGAGGACAGATTAGCAATCAGCCCCAGCATTTT.

The genes are TRBV5-1 and TRBJ2-2; D uncertain. The germline V gene encodes CDR1 SGHRS and CDR2 YFSETQ. CDR3 size: 15 residues. With 0 bases removed from V and 3 bases from J, the gap between germline ends came to 9 bases. The CDR3 DNA reads TGCGCCAGCAGCTTGGATGCCCAGGACACCGGGGAGCTGTTTTTT. Translation gives CASSLDAQDTGELFF.

J is TRBJ1-1 and V is TRBV5-1; D might be TRBD1 (6 bases). CDR3 length: 16 amino acids. Germline loops: CDR1 SGHRS, CDR2 YFSETQ. V lost 0 bases and J 0 bases, leaving 12 bases between the germline ends. The CDR3 is CASSLGGQPMNTEAFF. In DNA, the CDR3 is TGCGCCAGCAGCTTGGGTGGACAGCCAATGAACACTGAAGCTTTCTTT.

The V and J genes are TRBV7-2 and TRBJ2-3, with TRBD2 matching 7 bases. J lost 2 bases, V lost 2 bases, and 13 bases had no gene match. The CDR3 has 18 residues. Germline V gives CDR1 SGHTA, CDR2 FQGNSA. The CDR3 here is CASSLFPARRGNTDTQYF. CDR3 coding DNA: TGTGCCAGCAGCTTATTCCCCGCGCGGCGGGGGAACACAGATACGCAGTATTTT.

The chain has TRBV28 and TRBJ1-1, with 10 nucleotides matching TRBD1. V shed 4 bases and J 3 bases; nucleotides not matched to a gene: 14. CDR3 length: 18 residues. CDR1 is MDHEN and CDR2 is SYDVKM in the germline V gene. The CDR3 protein is CASSSPSTGGGEDTEAFF. The CDR3 coding sequence is TGTGCCAGCAGTTCTCCATCGACAGGGGGCGGGGAAGACACTGAAGCTTTCTTT.

The V call is TRBV7-3, the J call TRBJ1-1, with 7 bases fitting TRBD1. Germline V lookup: CDR1 SGHTA, CDR2 FQGTGA. J was trimmed by 1 base and V by 5 bases; bases with no gene match: 4. The CDR3 spans 14 residues. In nucleotides, the CDR3 is TGTGCCAGCAGCCGGGACAGCCAGAACACTGAAGCTTTCTTT. This translates into CASSRDSQNTEAFF.

This clone has a handful of counts. The V gene is TRBV7-9, the J gene TRBJ2-1; tentative D call: TRBD2 (5 bases). Germline values: CDR1 SEHNR, CDR2 FQNEAQ (reference sequence). The ends were cut back, 3 bases at V and 0 bases at J, with 6 bases in the middle. This CDR3 is built from 14 residues. This chain's CDR3 is CASSLGSSYNEQFF. CDR3 nucleotides: TGTGCCAGCAGCTTGGGGAGCTCCTACAATGAGCAGTTCTTC.

The chain links TRBV9 to TRBJ2-1, with 9 bases matching TRBD1. This CDR3 contains 15 residues. The J segment lost 4 bases and the V segment lost 3 bases, leaving 5 bases of the junction unmatched. The V gene's germline CDR1 is SGDLS and CDR2 YYNGEE. The CDR3 nucleotides read TGTGCCAGCAGCGCCGGGACAGGGACGTACAATGAGCAGTTCTTC. Protein product: CASSAGTGTYNEQFF.

The rearrangement links TRBV6-1 to TRBJ2-5; tentative D call: TRBD2 (5 bases). Germline CDR1 MNHNS, CDR2 SASEGT. V was pared by 4 bases and J by 0 bases, with 15 bases between. The CDR3 sequence is 16 residues long. CDR3 amino acids: CASSGWEIGYQETQYF. The CDR3 region has the DNA TGTGCCAGCAGTGGTTGGGAGATAGGGTACCAAGAGACCCAGTACTTC.

The V and J genes are TRBV28 and TRBJ2-3, with TRBD2 matching over 11 bases. The CDR3 has 14 residues. The germline gives CDR1 MDHEN, CDR2 SYDVKM. V dropped 5 bases and J dropped 6; count of bases not matched to a gene: 4. The CDR3 sequence is CASSLAGGLDTQYF. The DNA for the CDR3 is TGTGCCAGCAGTCTAGCGGGAGGATTGGATACGCAGTATTTT. The full variable domain, with the rest looked up from reference TRBV28 and TRBJ2-3, is DVKVTQSSRYLVKRTGEKVFLECVQDMDHENMFWYRQDPGLGLRLIYFSYDVKMKEKGDIPEGYSVSREKKERFSLILESASTNQTSMYLCASSLAGGLDTQYFGPGTRLTVL.

This clone was seen just once. This CDR3 is CASSLGDSTYNEQFF. DNA of the CDR3: TGTGCCAGCAGCCTTGGGGACAGCACCTACAATGAGCAGTTCTTC. The genes are TRBV11-3 and TRBJ2-1, with 7 bases lining up with TRBD1. This CDR3 is 15 amino acids long. CDR1 and CDR2 (germline): SGHNT, YENEEA. The V gene end was trimmed by 5 bases and the J gene end by 2 bases; junction bases not matched to a gene: 6. The variable domain in full, with the rest retrieved from reference TRBV11-3 and TRBJ2-1, is EAGVVQSPRYKIIEKKQPVAFWCNPISGHNTLYWYLQNLGQGPELLIRYENEEAVDDSQLPKDRFSAERLKGVDSTLKIQPAELGDSAVYLCASSLGDSTYNEQFFGPGTRLTVL.

This chain links TRBV29-1 with TRBJ1-1, with D uncertain. With 5 bases removed from V and 0 bases from J, the gap between germline ends came to 10 bases. This CDR3 region has 13 residues. CDR1 is SQVTM, CDR2 ANQGSEA, per germline. CDR3 nucleotide sequence: TGCAGCGTTTCTGACATGATGAACACTGAAGCTTTCTTT. Its translation: CSVSDMMNTEAFF.

The CDR3 protein is CASTTGPRGSRETQYF. Written as DNA, the CDR3 is TGTGCCAGCACCACTGGCCCCCGGGGGTCTCGAGAGACCCAGTACTTC. This rearrangement joins TRBV6-6 to TRBJ2-5; weak D call: TRBD2 (6 bases). CDR1 MNHNY and CDR2 SVGAGI come from the germline V gene (reference sequence). The CDR3 runs 16 residues. Trimming pared 7 bases from V and 4 bases from J, leaving 22 bases between.

CDR3 nucleotide sequence: TGTGCCAGCAGTAGCCAGGGGGCAAATCAGCCCCAGCATTTT. This sequence encodes CASSSQGANQPQHF. The rearrangement uses TRBV27 and TRBJ1-5; 8 bases are shared with TRBD1. Looked up from germline, CDR1 is MNHEY and CDR2 is SMNVEV (reference sequence). This CDR3 comprises 14 residues. The V segment lost 5 bases and the J segment 4 bases; nucleotides outside the gene matches: 4.

The rearrangement links TRBV27 to TRBJ2-3, with 9 bases aligning to TRBD1. The CDR3 is 17 residues long. V lost 8 bases and J lost 2; bases outside the gene matches: 14. Germline V gives CDR1 MNHEY, CDR2 SMNVEV (reference sequence). CDR3 in DNA: TGTGCCAGCTATTACAGGGGGCTTCGGTTAAACACAGATACGCAGTATTTT. It translates to CASYYRGLRLNTDTQYF.

V and J are TRBV11-3 and TRBJ2-7; 8 bases agree with TRBD2. Germline CDR1 and CDR2: SGHNT and YENEEA. This CDR3 is 13 amino acids long. J gave up 5 bases and V 1 base, and 1 base lay outside the gene matches. The CDR3 sequence is CASSLVRGDEQYV. DNA for the CDR3: TGTGCCAGCAGCTTAGTGCGGGGGGACGAGCAGTACGTC.

This chain uses TRBV7-9 with TRBJ2-3, with 8 bases matching TRBD1. Germline CDR1 SEHNR, CDR2 FQNEAQ (reference sequence). Germline trimming cut 5 bases from V and 5 bases from J; bases unmatched to any gene: 12. The CDR3 covers 16 residues. In DNA, the CDR3 is TGTGCCAGCAGCATAAAAGGACAGGGCTGGGGAGATACGCAGTATTTT. This translates into CASSIKGQGWGDTQYF.

This clone was observed a handful of times. J is TRBJ1-3 and V is TRBV10-3; D remains ambiguous. CDR3 length equals 14 residues. Looked up from germline, CDR1 is ENHRY and CDR2 is SYGVKD. V was shortened by 1 base and J by 2 bases, with 6 bases between the two germline ends. The DNA of the CDR3 is TGTGCCATCAGTGAGTGGGGAGCTGGAAACACCATATATTTT. Translating gives CAISEWGAGNTIYF.

The rearrangement joins TRBV9 to TRBJ1-2, with 9 nucleotides matching TRBD1. Trimming removed 4 bases from V and 7 bases from J; junction bases left unmatched: 14. The CDR3 runs to 16 residues. Germline V lookup: CDR1 SGDLS, CDR2 YYNGEE. CDR3 in DNA: TGTGCCAGCAGCCCCGAAGGGGGACAGGGTGTCTTTGGCTACACCTTC. The encoded protein is CASSPEGGQGVFGYTF.

The rearrangement links TRBV15 to TRBJ2-7; 12 positions match TRBD2. The CDR3 runs 15 residues. The V and J ends lost 5 bases and 2 bases, in that order; junction bases with no gene match: 4. Germline assignment: CDR1 LNHNV and CDR2 YYDKDF (reference sequence). The CDR3 DNA is TGTGCCACCAGCCCTAGACTAGCGGGGGCCTACGAGCAGTACTTC. Its translation: CATSPRLAGAYEQYF. The variable domain in full, completed from reference TRBV15 and TRBJ2-7, reads DAMVIQNPRYQVTQFGKPVTLSCSQTLNHNVMYWYQQKSSQAPKLLFHYYDKDFNNEADTPDNFQSRRPNTSFCFLDIRSPGLGDTAMYLCATSPRLAGAYEQYFGPGTRLTVT.

The gene calls are TRBV19 and TRBJ1-2; possible D gene TRBD1, 6 bases. The CDR3 consists of 13 residues. Between the trimmed V and J ends, which lost 4 bases and 5 bases, there was a span of 11 bases. Germline CDR1 and CDR2: LNHDA and SQIVND (reference sequence). CDR3 loop: CASSTGTFYGYTF. Here the CDR3 DNA reads TGTGCCAGTAGTACCGGGACATTTTATGGCTACACCTTC.

The rearrangement uses TRBV9 and TRBJ2-2, with TRBD1 identical over 8 bases. The CDR3 totals 17 residues. CDR1 is SGDLS and CDR2 is YYNGEE in the germline V gene. Trimming at V came to 3 bases and at J to 6 bases, leaving 13 bases not matched to a gene. CDR3 region: CASSARQGSSRAGELFF. DNA for the CDR3: TGTGCCAGCAGCGCCCGACAGGGGTCCTCGAGGGCCGGGGAGCTGTTTTTT. Together with reference TRBV9 and TRBJ2-2, the CDR3 gives the full variable domain: DSGVTQTPKHLITATGQRVTLRCSPRSGDLSVYWYQQSLDQGLQFLIQYYNGEERAKGNILERFSAQQFPDLHSELNLSSLELGDSALYFCASSARQGSSRAGELFFGEGSRLTVL.

This clone has more than one count but fewer than ten. The chain combines TRBV19 with TRBJ2-3, with 11 bases aligning to TRBD2. V lost 9 bases and J lost 0; bases outside the gene matches: 11. CDR1 and CDR2 from the germline V gene are LNHDA and SQIVND (reference sequence). CDR3 length: 17 residues. CDR3: CASRWTSGPLSTDTQYF. For the CDR3, the DNA is TGTGCCAGCCGGTGGACTAGCGGGCCACTTAGCACAGATACGCAGTATTTT.

V is TRBV18 and J is TRBJ2-1; tentative D call: TRBD2 (6 bases). Germline V lookup: CDR1 KGHSH, CDR2 LQKENI. This CDR3 has 15 residues. V dropped 2 bases and J dropped 0 bases, with 8 bases sitting between them. CDR3 bases: TGTGCCAGCTCACCAAGCGGGTTCTCCTACAATGAGCAGTTCTTC. Encoded protein: CASSPSGFSYNEQFF.

This clone was seen a single time. This chain uses TRBV5-1 with TRBJ1-1, with a tentative D call TRBD1 (5 bases). Germline CDR1 is SGHRS and CDR2 is YFSETQ. The length of the CDR3 is 14 residues. The V end lost 4 bases, the J end lost 1 base, and 11 bases lay between the germline ends. CDR3 nucleotide sequence: TGCGCCAGCAGCCCCAGGGCGGCGAACACTGAAGCTTTCTTT. Amino acids: CASSPRAANTEAFF.

This clone came up once. The chain combines TRBV3-1 (or the pseudogene TRBV3-2) with TRBJ1-4, with D possibly TRBD1 on 6 matching bases. The CDR3 runs 14 residues. Germline-derived CDR1 and CDR2 are LGHDT and YNNKEL (reference sequence). With 8 bases removed from V and 8 bases from J, the gap between germline ends came to 18 bases. CDR3 protein: CASSAQGINEKLFF. In DNA, the CDR3 is TGTGCCAGCTCCGCTCAGGGGATCAACGAAAAACTGTTTTTT.